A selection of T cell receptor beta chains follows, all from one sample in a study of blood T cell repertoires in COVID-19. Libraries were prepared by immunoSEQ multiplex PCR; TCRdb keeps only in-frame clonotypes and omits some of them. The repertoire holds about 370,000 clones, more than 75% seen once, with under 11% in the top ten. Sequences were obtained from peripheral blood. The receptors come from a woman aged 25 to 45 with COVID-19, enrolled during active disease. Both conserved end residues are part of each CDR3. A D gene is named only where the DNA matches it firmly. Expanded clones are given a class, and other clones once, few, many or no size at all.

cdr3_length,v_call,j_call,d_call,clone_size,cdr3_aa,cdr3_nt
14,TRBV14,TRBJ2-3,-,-,CASSPSLGRDTQYF,TGTGCCAGCAGCCCTAGTTTGGGTAGAGATACGCAGTATTTT
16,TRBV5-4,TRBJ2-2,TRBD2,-,CASSSSGRAGTGELFF,TGTGCCAGCAGCTCGAGCGGGAGGGCCGGCACCGGGGAGCTGTTTTTT
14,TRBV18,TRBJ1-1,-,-,CASSPLTENTEAFF,TGTGCCAGCTCACCGCTGACAGAGAACACTGAAGCTTTCTTT
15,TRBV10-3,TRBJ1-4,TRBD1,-,CASRGGEGFNEKLFF,TGTGCCAGCAGGGGGGGAGAAGGATTTAATGAAAAACTGTTTTTT
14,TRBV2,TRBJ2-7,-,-,CASSEGPPGDEQYF,TGTGCCAGCAGTGAAGGGCCCCCGGGGGACGAGCAGTACTTC
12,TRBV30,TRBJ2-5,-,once,CAWSEGSGTQYF,TGTGCCTGGAGTGAAGGGAGTGGGACCCAGTACTTC
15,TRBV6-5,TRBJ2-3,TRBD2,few,CASSLLAGGPDTQYF,TGTGCCAGCAGTCTCCTAGCGGGAGGACCAGATACGCAGTATTTT
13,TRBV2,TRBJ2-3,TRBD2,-,CASHKREGYTQYF,TGTGCCAGCCACAAGCGGGAGGGATATACGCAGTATTTT
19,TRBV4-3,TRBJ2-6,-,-,CASSQDRQAPLSGANVLTF,TGCGCCAGCAGCCAAGATCGACAGGCCCCCCTCTCTGGGGCCAACGTCCTGACTTTC
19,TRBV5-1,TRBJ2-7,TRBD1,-,CASSLVGRGRDRGTYEQYF,TGCGCCAGCAGCTTGGTGGGTAGGGGTAGGGACAGGGGAACGTACGAGCAGTACTTC
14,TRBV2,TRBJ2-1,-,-,CASKEGGAYNEQFF,TGTGCCAGCAAGGAGGGTGGGGCCTACAATGAGCAGTTCTTC
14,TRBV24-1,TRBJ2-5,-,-,CATGRIQGGETQYF,TGTGCCACCGGGAGGATTCAGGGCGGGGAGACCCAGTACTTC
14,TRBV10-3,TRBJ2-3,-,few,CAISGSPSTDTQYF,TGTGCCATCAGCGGTTCCCCTAGCACAGATACGCAGTATTTT
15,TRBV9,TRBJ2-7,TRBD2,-,CASSVGPGLSYEQYF,TGTGCCAGCAGCGTAGGACCGGGACTATCCTACGAGCAGTACTTC
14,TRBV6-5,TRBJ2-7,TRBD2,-,CASSLAGSSYEQYF,TGTGCCAGCAGTTTAGCGGGCAGCTCCTACGAGCAGTACTTC
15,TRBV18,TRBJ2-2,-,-,CASSTSTVITGELFF,TGTGCCAGCTCAACCTCGACAGTTATCACCGGGGAGCTGTTTTTT
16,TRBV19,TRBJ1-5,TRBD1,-,CASSRDRVYSNQPQHF,TGTGCCAGTAGTCGGGACAGGGTTTATAGCAATCAGCCCCAGCATTTT
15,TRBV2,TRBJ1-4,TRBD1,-,CASRPTGGTNEKLFF,TGTGCCAGCAGACCCACAGGGGGCACTAATGAAAAACTGTTTTTT
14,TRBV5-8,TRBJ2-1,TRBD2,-,CASSYSGTYNEQFF,TGTGCCAGCAGCTATAGCGGGACCTACAATGAGCAGTTCTTC
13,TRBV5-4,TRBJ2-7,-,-,CASSLRNSGEQYF,TGTGCCAGCAGCTTGAGAAACTCCGGCGAGCAGTACTTC